Below, 26 T cell receptor beta chains from the same sample are listed, as sequenced in a study of T cell repertoires in cytomegalovirus infection. Using its own MiXCR run on the reads, TCRdb lists one record per CDR3 protein. The sample has a few hundred thousand distinct CDR3 sequences; roughly 15% are singletons. The sample consisted of PBMCs. The receptor set was obtained from a human donor in good health (CMV status not recorded). Some clones in this sample may be carry-over from other donors' samples.

This clonotype was found a few times. The chain employs TRBV7-9 and TRBJ1-2, with D unresolved. The V end was cut by 5 bases, the J end by 3 bases, with 13 bases between. CDR1 is SEHNR and CDR2 is FQNEAQ in the germline V gene (reference sequence). This CDR3 has 14 residues. The CDR3 sequence is CASSRPTVDYGYTF. CDR3 coding DNA: TGTGCCAGCAGCCGTCCTACAGTGGACTATGGCTACACCTTC.

This clonotype was detected a few times. The genes are TRBV6-5 and TRBJ2-1; 7 nucleotides match TRBD2. Germline trimming cut 0 bases from V and 6 bases from J; bases unmatched to any gene: 2. The CDR3 contains 14 residues. Per the germline V gene, CDR1 is MNHEY and CDR2 is SVGAGI. CDR3 in amino acids: CASSYSGGGNEQFF. Here the CDR3 DNA reads TGTGCCAGCAGTTACTCGGGGGGGGGCAATGAGCAGTTCTTC.

The CDR3 here is CSARDGQGSTDTQYF. The DNA of the CDR3 is TGCAGTGCTAGAGATGGTCAGGGCAGCACAGATACGCAGTATTTT. The chain uses TRBV20-1 and TRBJ2-3; D is perhaps TRBD1 (5 bases). The CDR3 has 15 amino acids. Germline assignment: CDR1 DFQATT and CDR2 SNEGSKA (reference sequence). Trimming cost V 0 bases and J 0 bases, with 10 bases left between them.

This clonotype showed up many times. The rearrangement uses TRBV7-2 and TRBJ1-5; a possible D gene is TRBD1 (6 bases). The CDR3 spans 14 residues. Germline V gene data show CDR1 as SGHTA and CDR2 as FQGNSA. Deletions cut 1 base from V and 5 bases from J, with 9 bases between. Here the CDR3 DNA reads TGTGCCAGCAGCTTAGTGGCAGGGGATCAGCCCCAGCATTTT. This codes for CASSLVAGDQPQHF.

The V and J genes are TRBV19 and TRBJ1-3; D unresolved. Trimming removed 7 bases at V and 6 bases at J, with 13 bases between. CDR1 is LNHDA and CDR2 is SQIVND in the germline V gene (reference sequence). This CDR3 region has 13 residues. The CDR3 reads CASTQSDENTIYF. The CDR3 DNA follows: TGTGCCAGTACCCAGTCGGACGAAAACACCATATATTTT.

The chain links TRBV7-9 to TRBJ1-1; D is undetermined. The CDR3 contains 13 residues. V lost 5 bases to trimming and J lost 2 bases, with 9 bases between them. CDR1 is SEHNR and CDR2 is FQNEAQ in the germline V gene (reference sequence). The CDR3 sequence: CASSHKRNTEAFF. CDR3 bases: TGTGCCAGCAGCCACAAGAGAAACACTGAAGCTTTCTTT.

This clonotype was seen repeatedly, ten times or more. V gene TRBV6-5 combines with J gene TRBJ2-7, with D perhaps TRBD2 (6 bases). Looked up from germline, CDR1 is MNHEY and CDR2 is SVGAGI. This CDR3 is built from 14 residues. The V end lost 0 bases, the J end lost 7 bases, and 13 bases lay between the germline ends. CDR3 amino acids: CASSYSSADYEQYF. The CDR3 nucleotides are TGTGCCAGCAGTTACTCGAGTGCGGACTATGAGCAGTACTTC.

The chain combines TRBV20-1 with TRBJ2-1, with 8 bases identical to TRBD1. Trimming took 8 bases from V and 5 from J; bases not matched to a gene: 11. The germline V gene has CDR1 DFQATT and CDR2 SNEGSKA (reference sequence). The CDR3 spans 14 residues. CDR3 DNA: TGCAGTCCCTTGGGGCAGGGGGCCGACAATGAGCAGTTCTTC. It is translated as CSPLGQGADNEQFF.

This clonotype came up a few times. The chain combines TRBV6-1 with TRBJ2-7; D assignment may be TRBD1 or TRBD2 (5 bases each). The CDR3 loop spans 12 amino acids. V shed 8 bases and J shed 3 bases, with 11 bases lying between them. CDR1 and CDR2 from the germline V gene are MNHNS and SASEGT. For the CDR3, the DNA is TGTGCCAGCCAAGGGACGATCTACGAGCAGTACTTC. Its protein product is CASQGTIYEQYF.

This clonotype is termed medium-sized (0.01 to 0.1%). This rearrangement joins TRBV7-2 to TRBJ2-7; 7 bases line up with TRBD2. V dropped 5 bases and J dropped 2; count of bases not matched to a gene: 6. Germline V gene lookup returns CDR1 SGHTA and CDR2 FQGNSA. This CDR3 is 14 amino acids long. The CDR3 here is CASSEAGGAYEQYF. The CDR3 nucleotides are TGTGCCAGCAGCGAGGCTGGGGGGGCCTACGAGCAGTACTTC.

The V and J genes are TRBV5-5 and TRBJ2-7; TRBD2 matches 12 bases. This CDR3 has 16 residues. Trimming took 0 bases from V and 6 from J; bases not matched to a gene: 7. Germline V gene lookup returns CDR1 SGHKS and CDR2 YYEKEE (reference sequence). CDR3 nucleotide sequence: TGTGCCAGCAGCTTGGCCCCACTAGCGGGGGGTATCGAGCAGTACTTC. It yields the protein CASSLAPLAGGIEQYF.

The rearrangement uses TRBV12-3 or TRBV12-4 and TRBJ2-7, with TRBD1 matching 10 bases. The length of the CDR3 is 14 residues. Unmatched junction bases numbered 7, after V lost 6 bases and J lost 5 bases. CDR3 sequence reads: CASRLGQGTHEQYF. Here the CDR3 DNA reads TGTGCCAGCAGACTGGGACAGGGGACGCACGAGCAGTACTTC.

About this clonotype itself: At one end the junction does not follow the germline gene, possibly because of a read error. The chain employs TRBV20-1 and TRBJ1-2, with D hard to call. The germline V gene has CDR1 DFQATT and CDR2 SNEGSKA (reference sequence). This CDR3 spans 14 amino acids. The DNA for the CDR3 is TGCAGTGCTAGAGATAACGGACCGGTCTATGGCTGCACCTTC. Amino acids: CSARDNGPVYGCTF.

This clonotype was recorded many times. The chain uses TRBV24-1 and TRBJ2-3; TRBD1 matches 7 bases. J was trimmed by 4 bases and V by 4 bases; bases with no gene match: 13. There are 17 residues in the CDR3. The germline V gene encodes CDR1 KGHDR and CDR2 SFDVKD. DNA for the CDR3: TGTGCCACCAGTGAGCCGACAGGGACCCACCGCCCAGATACGCAGTATTTT. Translating gives CATSEPTGTHRPDTQYF.

This clonotype was seen more than once but under ten times. V usage is TRBV6-6 and J usage is TRBJ1-6, with D unclear. V gave up 10 bases and J gave up 12 bases, with 22 bases separating them. CDR1 and CDR2 from the germline V gene are MNHNY and SVGAGI (reference sequence). This CDR3 comprises 14 residues. The CDR3 sequence is CATQPTRPNVPLHF. Written as DNA, the CDR3 is TGTGCCACCCAACCGACGAGGCCCAACGTACCCCTCCACTTT.

There are many counts of this clonotype. The chain couples TRBV7-2 to TRBJ1-1; D remains unclear. Germline CDR1 reads SGHTA; CDR2 reads FQGNSA. V was cut by 1 base and J by 2 bases, with 14 bases left in between. The CDR3 has 16 amino acids. CDR3 in amino acids: CASSLGVRTLNTEAFF. CDR3 DNA sequence: TGTGCCAGCAGCTTAGGTGTCAGAACTTTAAACACTGAAGCTTTCTTT.

In this sample, this clonotype turned up many times. CDR3 region: CASSLEITYEQYF. CDR3 sequence (DNA): TGTGCCAGCAGCTTAGAGATAACCTACGAGCAGTACTTC. J is TRBJ2-7 and V is TRBV7-8; D not resolved. The CDR3 has 13 amino acids. V gave up 1 base and J gave up 2 bases, with 6 bases separating them. Per germline, CDR1 SGHVS and CDR2 FQNEAQ.

This chain uses TRBV12-3 or TRBV12-4 with TRBJ1-2, with 9 bases identical to TRBD1. This CDR3 is 14 amino acids long. The V gene end was trimmed by 1 base and the J gene end by 7 bases; junction bases not matched to a gene: 4. The CDR3, as DNA: TGTGCCAGCAGTTTAGAACAGGGGGCCGGTGGCTACACCTTC. Its translation: CASSLEQGAGGYTF.

The chain recombines TRBV27 with TRBJ1-6, with D tentatively TRBD1 (6 bases). Per the germline V gene, CDR1 is MNHEY and CDR2 is SMNVEV (reference sequence). The germline V and J ends were trimmed by 2 bases and 9 bases, with 11 bases remaining between them. The CDR3 spans 14 residues. The CDR3 nucleotides are TGTGCCAGCAGTTTACGGGGGCATGGTTCACCCCTCCACTTT. Protein sequence: CASSLRGHGSPLHF.

In the case of this clonotype: One base away lies a much larger clone, so this may be a sequencing read error. V is TRBV12-3 or TRBV12-4 and J is TRBJ1-3, with D tentatively TRBD1 (6 bases). CDR3 length equals 16 residues. The CDR3 DNA is TGTGCCAGCAGTTCAACCGCCGGGGGCTCTGGAAACGCCATATATTTT. The encoded protein is CASSSTAGGSGNAIYF.

This clonotype was counted only a few times. The rearrangement joins TRBV19 to TRBJ1-1; the D is unclear. CDR1 and CDR2 (germline): LNHDA, SQIVND (reference sequence). Trimming removed 5 bases from V and 0 bases from J, with 7 bases in between. The CDR3 loop spans 13 amino acids. This CDR3 reads CASSLAMNTEAFF. The CDR3 DNA follows: TGTGCCAGTAGTTTGGCAATGAACACTGAAGCTTTCTTT. The whole variable domain, filled in from reference TRBV19 and TRBJ1-1, reads DGGITQSPKYLFRKEGQNVTLSCEQNLNHDAMYWYRQDPGQGLRLIYYSQIVNDFQKGDIAEGYSVSREKKESFPLTVTSAQKNPTAFYLCASSLAMNTEAFFGQGTRLTVV.

The table lists this clonotype with many counts. The V gene is TRBV24-1, the J gene TRBJ2-5, with a possible D match to TRBD2 (6 bases). Germline CDR1 and CDR2: KGHDR and SFDVKD. The ends were cut back, 0 bases at V and 5 bases at J, with 18 bases in the middle. The CDR3 has 17 residues. The CDR3 DNA reads TGTGCCACCAGTGATTTGGTGGGGGGAAAAGGGTTGGAGACCCAGTACTTC. Encoded protein: CATSDLVGGKGLETQYF.

This clonotype was seen at least ten times. The chain couples TRBV7-9 to TRBJ1-4; D is unresolved. Trimming stripped 2 bases from V and 8 bases from J, with 15 bases between. The CDR3 runs 15 residues. The germline gives CDR1 SEHNR, CDR2 FQNEAQ (reference sequence). CDR3 amino acids: CASSLFGSSGEKLFF. CDR3 DNA sequence: TGTGCCAGCAGCTTATTCGGTTCCTCGGGGGAAAAACTGTTTTTT. The entire variable domain, with the rest obtained from reference TRBV7-9 and TRBJ1-4, is as follows: DTGVSQNPRHKITKRGQNVTFRCDPISEHNRLYWYRQTLGQGPEFLTYFQNEAQLEKSRLLSDRFSAERPKGSFSTLEIQRTEQGDSAMYLCASSLFGSSGEKLFFGSGTQLSVL.

This chain joins TRBV19 and TRBJ1-2; TRBD1 is a possible D gene (6 bases). CDR3 size: 13 residues. The germline CDR1 and CDR2 sequences are LNHDA and SQIVND (reference sequence). V was trimmed by 0 bases and J by 12 bases, leaving 14 bases between them. DNA for the CDR3: TGTGCCAGTAGTATAGATAACGGACAGAAGCACACCTTC. Encoded protein: CASSIDNGQKHTF.

A word on this clonotype: One junction end disagrees with the germline gene, perhaps due to a read error. The rearrangement uses TRBV27 and TRBJ1-1, with D perhaps matching TRBD1 (6 bases). CDR1 is MNHEY, CDR2 SMNVEV, per germline (reference sequence). The CDR3 sequence is 13 residues long. In DNA, the CDR3 is TGTACCAGCAGTACAGGGAGGGACACTGAAGCTTTCTTT. Protein: CTSSTGRDTEAFF.

This chain connects TRBV15 to TRBJ2-1; 7 nucleotides align to TRBD1. With 3 bases clipped from V and 5 bases from J, the junction kept 13 bases outside the gene matches. The CDR3 sequence is 17 residues long. CDR1 and CDR2 from the germline V gene are LNHNV and YYDKDF (reference sequence). In nucleotides, the CDR3 is TGTGCCACCAGCAGTCCCGGGACAGCCACGGTCCACAATGAGCAGTTCTTC. Translation gives CATSSPGTATVHNEQFF.